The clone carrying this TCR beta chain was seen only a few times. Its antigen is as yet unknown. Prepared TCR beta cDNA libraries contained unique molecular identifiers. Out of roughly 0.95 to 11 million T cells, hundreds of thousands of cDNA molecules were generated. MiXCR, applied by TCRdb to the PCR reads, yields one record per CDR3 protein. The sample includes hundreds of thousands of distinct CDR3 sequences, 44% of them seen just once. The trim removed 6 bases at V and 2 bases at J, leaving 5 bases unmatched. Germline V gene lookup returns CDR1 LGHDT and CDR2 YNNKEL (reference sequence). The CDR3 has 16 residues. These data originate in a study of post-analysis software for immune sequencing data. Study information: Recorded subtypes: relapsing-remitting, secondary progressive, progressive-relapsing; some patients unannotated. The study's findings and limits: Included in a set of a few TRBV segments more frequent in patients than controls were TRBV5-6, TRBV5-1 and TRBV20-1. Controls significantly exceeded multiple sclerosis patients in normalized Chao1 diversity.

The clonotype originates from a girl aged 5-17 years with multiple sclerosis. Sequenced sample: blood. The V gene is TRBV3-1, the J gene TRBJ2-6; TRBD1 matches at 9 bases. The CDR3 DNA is TGTGCCAGCAGGAGGGACAGGGAACCTGGGGCCAACGTCCTGACTTTC. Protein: CASRRDREPGANVLTF.